The subject of this entry is one T cell receptor (beta chain). Its antigen is unknown. The sample holds no much larger clone one base away, and base qualities are not on file. TCRbeta CDR3 regions were amplified from genomic DNA using the immunoSEQ Assay, a bias-controlled multiplex PCR. The paper's data handling went like this. The number of nucleated cells in each sample was estimated by amplification of reference gene primers within the assay. To quantify the absolute abundance of each unique TCRbeta CDR3 rearrangement, sequence reads were collapsed and filtered. For each sample, productive Simpson clonality was calculated as the square root of Simpson's diversity index across productive rearrangements. TCRdb took over this immuneACCESS table, retaining in-frame rearrangements with V and J assigned. Such tables are incomplete; in checked studies, under half of the missing clones stem from an unresolved V gene, and the remainder is unexplained. That table furnishes V, J and clone size, whereas the DNA furnished D and trimming. In all, the sample holds some 250,000 clones, and more than 80% of those were seen once. The ten largest clones capture approximately 7.5% of the sample.

These data originate in a study of blood T cell repertoires in COVID-19 (TCRdb year 2020). With regard to the full study: Samples from collaborators originated in the United States, Italy and Spain and spanned both the acute and convalescent phases of COVID-19. The prospective study material was composed of cDNA or gDNA derived from T cells, B-cell-depleted T cells, or PBMCs. The dataset comprised deeply sampled blood TCRbeta repertoires from subjects exposed to, actively infected with, or recovered from COVID-19. A freely available public database, intended as a resource for researchers studying the immune response to SARS-CoV-2, is where the repertoires were released. Samples came from the ongoing ImmuneRACE study (first 160 participants) plus 1,254 subjects from 6 global collaborators. The sample metadata nearly always contained a de-identified subject ID, COVID-19 status, age in years and sex. HLA class I and class II types, where available, came from metadata supplied by the sample provider rather than from assay-based typing. General study outcomes and caveats: The amount of clinical and demographic metadata varied by source and participant and was provided uncurated.

Inclusive of the bounding cysteine and phenylalanine, the CDR3 is 12 residues long. Left in the record is the CDR3 DNA by itself, 36 bases read in frame from the first base. Looking up the germline V gene yields CDR1 SQVTM and CDR2 ANQGSEA. V loses 6 bases of germline sequence and J loses 1 base, and the interval between the two ends is 4 bases. One collaborating source in Seattle enrolled patients during active infection and followed them longitudinally through the course of disease. Each collaborating institution followed its own protocols to collect whole blood in K2EDTA tubes. Collaborator samples were shipped for TCRbeta analysis as frozen whole blood, isolated PBMCs, or DNA extracted from either sample type.

The clonotype comes from an elderly woman with COVID-19, enrolled during active disease. Sample: peripheral blood. The chain joins TRBV29-1 to TRBJ2-6, with no D gene named confidently. The nucleotide sequence reads as follows: TGCAGCGTCCGGTCTGGGGCCAACGTCCTGACTTTC. The resulting protein is CSVRSGANVLTF.